This T cell receptor beta chain was documented in a study of control samples from healthy donors and cancer patients. CDR1 is SGDLS and CDR2 is YYNGEE in the germline V gene. The length of the CDR3 is 16 residues. V trimming: 4 bases; J trimming: 0 bases; junction bases outside the gene matches: 8. Clones were read by immunoSEQ multiplex PCR, and TCRdb kept only the in-frame ones, dropping some. The sample contains approximately 180,000 clones, 85% to 95% of which appear only once. Sequencing input: blood. The receptor comes from a woman between 18 and 29 years old in good health. V and J are TRBV9 and TRBJ2-5; 8 positions agree with TRBD2. The CDR3 reads CASSLSWREDQETQYF. The CDR3 DNA reads TGTGCCAGCAGCCTCTCGTGGCGGGAGGACCAAGAGACCCAGTACTTC.